Listed below are T cell receptor beta chains from one sample, sequenced in a study of response to subunit inactivated influenza vaccine. TCRdb redid the calling of the RT-PCR reads with MiXCR, one entry per CDR3 protein. Of about 700,000 distinct CDR3 sequences listed, roughly 13% were seen once; the top ten hold 5.5% to 7%. Specimen: PBMCs from blood, collected roughly 2 weeks before vaccination. Receptors were obtained from a man between 45 and 60 years old who received an inactivated influenza vaccine. CDR3s include the opening cysteine and the closing phenylalanine or tryptophan. D genes are given only for firm matches. Part of the rows lack a size; the others show once, few, many or a class for expanded clones.

size	D	V	J	length	DNA	CDR3
NA	NA	TRBV10-3	TRBJ2-2	16	TGTGCCATCAGTGGAGGACCATCCTCGAACACCGGGGAGCTGTTTTTT	CAISGGPSSNTGELFF
NA	NA	TRBV11-2	TRBJ2-1	18	TGTGCCAGCAGCTTAACCCGTCTCACCTTTGGCTCCTACAATGAGCAGTTCTTC	CASSLTRLTFGSYNEQFF
many	TRBD2	TRBV20-1	TRBJ2-7	14	TGCAGTGCTATCGGGAGTAGCGGGATCCACGAGCAGTACTTC	CSAIGSSGIHEQYF
NA	NA	TRBV4-2	TRBJ2-5	15	TGTGCCAGCAGCCAAGATAGGGACTTTAAAGAGACCCAGTACTTC	CASSQDRDFKETQYF
NA	NA	TRBV24-1	TRBJ2-3	14	TGTGCCACCAGTAGCAGGGGGGTAGCAGATACGCAGTATTTT	CATSSRGVADTQYF
few	TRBD2	TRBV6-1	TRBJ2-7	15	TGTGCCAGCAGTCCCTCAACGGGGGGAGCCTACGAGCAGTACTTC	CASSPSTGGAYEQYF
many	TRBD2	TRBV20-1	TRBJ2-1	13	TGCAGTGCTAGAGTGGGGACTAGCAATGAGCAGTTCTTC	CSARVGTSNEQFF
few	TRBD1	TRBV4-1	TRBJ1-4	17	TGCGCCAGCAGCCTTGGGACAGTCTACGCAACTAATGAAAAACTGTTTTTT	CASSLGTVYATNEKLFF
many	TRBD2	TRBV6-2/TRBV6-3	TRBJ2-1	16	TGTGCCAGCAGTTCACCGGGACTAGCGTCCTACAATGAGCAGTTCTTC	CASSSPGLASYNEQFF
NA	TRBD1	TRBV3-1	TRBJ2-1	14	TGTGCCAGCAGCCAAGTACAGGGGGTTTATGAGCAGTTCTTC	CASSQVQGVYEQFF
few	TRBD2	TRBV10-3	TRBJ2-1	18	TGTGCCATCAGTGATGGGACTAGGGCACCCGGAACTCTCAATGAGCAGTTCTTC	CAISDGTRAPGTLNEQFF
NA	TRBD2	TRBV20-1	TRBJ2-2	15	TGCAGTGCTAGAGATTTCCTAGCGGATACCGGGGAGCTGTTTTTT	CSARDFLADTGELFF
NA	NA	TRBV7-9	TRBJ2-7	17	TGTGCCAGCAGCCACTATGGAGGGGGGAGTATAATCTACGAGCAGTACTTC	CASSHYGGGSIIYEQYF
NA	NA	TRBV11-2	TRBJ2-6	16	TGTGCCAGCAGGGCCCTAGTAGGGGCTGGGGCCAACGTCCTGACTTTC	CASRALVGAGANVLTF
few	NA	TRBV5-1	TRBJ2-7	13	TGCGCCAGCAGCTTGGGGGCGAATTCTGAGCAGTACTTC	CASSLGANSEQYF
NA	TRBD1	TRBV24-1	TRBJ1-5	13	TGTGCCACCGGGACAGGTGCTCCGGGGCCCCAGCATTTT	CATGTGAPGPQHF
NA	TRBD2	TRBV28	TRBJ2-5	15	TGTGCCAGCAGTCAGACTAGCGGGGCTCAAGAGACCCAGTACTTC	CASSQTSGAQETQYF
few	TRBD2	TRBV20-1	TRBJ2-7	14	TGCAGTAGGGGTGGGTCGGGAGGAGCCTACGAGCAGTACTTC	CSRGGSGGAYEQYF
NA	NA	TRBV18	TRBJ2-1	13	TGTGCCAGCTCACCTACGCCAGAAAATGAGCAGTTCTTC	CASSPTPENEQFF
NA	TRBD2	TRBV20-1	TRBJ2-3	14	TGCAGTGCTCATAGCGGGGGCCGCACAGATACGCAGTATTTT	CSAHSGGRTDTQYF
few	TRBD2	TRBV7-9	TRBJ2-3	16	TGTGCCAGCGGCGACTTTTCTAGCGGGGGCACAGATACGCAGTATTTT	CASGDFSSGGTDTQYF
few	TRBD2	TRBV7-9	TRBJ2-1	15	TGTGCCAGCAGCTTACAGGCTAGCGGGAGCAGTGAGCAGTTCTTC	CASSLQASGSSEQFF
NA	NA	TRBV19	TRBJ2-4	18	TGTGCCAGTAGTATAGAAACAGGGAAACGTCTAACCAAAAACATTCAGTACTTC	CASSIETGKRLTKNIQYF
once	NA	TRBV6-1	TRBJ2-7	15	TGTGCCAGCAGTGCAGCGCGCGGTGCTTCCTACGAGCAGTACTTC	CASSAARGASYEQYF